This T cell receptor (beta chain) was recovered during a study of Ad26.COV2.S vaccination and SARS-CoV-2 variants. This table comes from immunoSEQ multiplex PCR, and its TCRdb copy is limited to in-frame clones, with some not included. The sample shows about 350,000 clones, around 90% of them seen only once. Study-level results: TCR breadth and depth analyses may have underestimated total T cell responses. Vaccine recipients showed a spike-specific TCR breadth that was higher than in placebo recipients. For non-spike TCRs, breadth in vaccine recipients resembled that in placebo recipients.

This CDR3 contains 14 residues. Losses at the gene ends were 6 bases for V and 4 bases for J; bases not matched to a gene: 6. Per germline, CDR1 LNHDA and CDR2 SQIVND (reference sequence). Concerning this clone: The antigen is undetermined.

This clonotype was obtained from a human donor who had recovered from COVID-19. The specimen was peripheral blood, collected after recovery from COVID-19. This sequence joins TRBV19 and TRBJ1-3, with 7 bases lining up with TRBD1. CDR3 sequence reads: CASSIGTAGNTIYF. DNA for the CDR3: TGTGCCAGTAGCATCGGGACAGCCGGAAACACCATATATTTT.